Each of the 2 T cell receptor beta chains below was sequenced from the same sample in a study of T-cell memory formation after mild COVID-19. Via MiXCR, TCRdb re-called the 5' RACE reads, giving one row per CDR3 protein. The sample includes about 110,000 distinct CDR3 sequences, 18% of them seen just once. Material for sequencing was PBMCs or a T cell subset sorted from them (not recorded which). Receptors originate from a man aged 18 to 29 who had mild COVID-19 (a few samples of this study predate the infection). Cell type and time point are not known.

This clonotype was counted only a few times. This sequence joins TRBV7-9 and TRBJ2-2; a possible D gene is TRBD2 (5 bases). With 5 bases removed from V and 3 bases from J, the gap between germline ends came to 13 bases. CDR1 is SEHNR and CDR2 is FQNEAQ in the germline V gene (reference sequence). There are 15 residues in the CDR3. The CDR3 loop is CASSVRSGDTGELFF. The CDR3 DNA sequence: TGTGCCAGCAGCGTAAGGTCCGGGGACACCGGGGAGCTGTTTTTT. Combining the CDR3 with reference TRBV7-9 and TRBJ2-2 gives the whole variable domain DTGVSQNPRHKITKRGQNVTFRCDPISEHNRLYWYRQTLGQGPEFLTYFQNEAQLEKSRLLSDRFSAERPKGSFSTLEIQRTEQGDSAMYLCASSVRSGDTGELFFGEGSRLTVL.

Here the CDR3 DNA reads TGTGCCAGCACCTTGCAGGGTCACACTGAAGCTTTCTTT. Translating it yields CASTLQGHTEAFF. J is TRBJ1-1 and V is TRBV12-3 or TRBV12-4, with D possibly matching TRBD1 (5 bases). V was pared by 7 bases and J by 3 bases, with 12 bases between. This CDR3 has 13 residues.